The present TCR beta chain was sequenced within a study of human T cells and chemical hapten exposure. Overall study context: Patients got weekly scalp diphenylcyclopropenone doses over the approximately 25-week study. The study enrolled mostly female patients with alopecia areata, totalis or universalis.

The time point was: patch test 1, 2 weeks after DPC sensitization. The treatment is: therapeutic diphenylcyclopropenone sensitization with weekly scalp DPC. Investigators collected blood before applying each patch test. This clonotype was found many times. TCRdb fed the RACE reads into MiXCR, producing one record per CDR3 protein. Here the sample spans 300,000 to 450,000 distinct CDR3 sequences, about 4.8% being singletons. The germline gives CDR1 SGHRS, CDR2 YFSETQ. Trimming removed 4 bases at V and 6 bases at J, with 16 bases between. The CDR3 extends over 14 amino acids. The rearrangement uses TRBV5-1 and TRBJ2-5; D is perhaps TRBD2 (5 bases). The specimen was whole blood, collected in connection with sensitization to the hapten diphenylcyclopropenone (DPC). The sequence was collected from a woman in her forties or fifties with alopecia areata. Some clones in this sample may be carry-over from other donors' samples. In DNA, the CDR3 is TGCGCCAGCAGCATAGACGAGGTAGCGAAGACCCAGTACTTC. This gives the protein CASSIDEVAKTQYF.